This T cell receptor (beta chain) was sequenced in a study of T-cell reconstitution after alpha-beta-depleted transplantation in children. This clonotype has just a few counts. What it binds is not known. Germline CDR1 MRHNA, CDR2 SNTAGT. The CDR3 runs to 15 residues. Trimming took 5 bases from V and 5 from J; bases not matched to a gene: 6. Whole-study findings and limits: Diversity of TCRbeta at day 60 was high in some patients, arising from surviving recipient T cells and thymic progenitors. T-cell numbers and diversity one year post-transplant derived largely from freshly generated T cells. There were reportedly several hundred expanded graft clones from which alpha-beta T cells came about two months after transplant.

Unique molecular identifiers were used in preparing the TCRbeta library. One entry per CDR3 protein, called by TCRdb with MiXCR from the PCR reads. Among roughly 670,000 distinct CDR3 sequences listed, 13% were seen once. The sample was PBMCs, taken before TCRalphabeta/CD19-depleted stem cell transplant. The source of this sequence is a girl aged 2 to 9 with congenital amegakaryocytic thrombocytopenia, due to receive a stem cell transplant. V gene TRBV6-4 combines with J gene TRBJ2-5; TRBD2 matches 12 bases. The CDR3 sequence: CASSPTSGSGETQYF. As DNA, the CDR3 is TGTGCCAGCAGTCCGACTAGCGGGAGTGGTGAGACCCAGTACTTC.